This is a list of T cell receptor beta chains from one sample in a study of human T cells and chemical hapten exposure. TCRdb reanalysed the RACE reads using MiXCR and keeps one entry per CDR3 protein. The sample lists roughly 110,000 distinct CDR3 sequences, 10% to 15% occurring once. The sample here was whole blood, taken in connection with sensitization to the hapten diphenylcyclopropenone (DPC). These receptors all come from a woman between 50 and 59 years old with alopecia areata. Some clones in this sample may be carry-over from other donors' samples. Both conserved end residues are part of each CDR3. D genes are given only for firm matches. Size is omitted from some rows. Given values are once, few, many or a class for expanded clones.

j_call | clone_size | d_call | v_call | cdr3_aa | cdr3_nt
TRBJ1-6 | few | NA | TRBV3-1 | CASSQARGGESPLHF | TGTGCCAGCAGCCAAGCCCGAGGAGGGGAATCACCCCTCCACTTT
TRBJ2-6 | many | NA | TRBV7-6 | CASSSPQGANVLTF | TGTGCCAGCAGCTCACCCCAGGGGGCCAACGTCCTGACTTTC
TRBJ2-7 | many | NA | TRBV7-2 | CASSFGGGHSYEQYF | TGTGCCAGCAGCTTCGGCGGGGGCCACTCCTACGAGCAGTACTTC
TRBJ1-5 | many | TRBD1 | TRBV2 | CASSEDRGYQPQHF | TGTGCCAGCAGTGAAGACAGGGGGTATCAGCCCCAGCATTTT
TRBJ2-3 | NA | NA | TRBV28 | CASSLQSTDTQYF | TGTGCCAGCAGTTTACAAAGCACAGATACGCAGTATTTT
TRBJ2-4 | many | TRBD1 | TRBV5-1 | CASSHEQGNIQYF | TGCGCCAGCAGCCACGAACAGGGGAACATTCAGTACTTC
TRBJ1-5 | NA | NA | TRBV15 | CATSRGTDNQPQHF | TGTGCCACCAGCAGAGGGACGGACAATCAGCCCCAGCATTTT
TRBJ2-3 | NA | NA | TRBV9 | CASSVYGSTDTQYF | TGTGCCAGCAGCGTCTATGGAAGCACAGATACGCAGTATTTT
TRBJ2-1 | many | NA | TRBV12-5 | CASGLRDGVPNEQFF | TGTGCTAGTGGTCTCCGGGACGGGGTCCCAAATGAGCAGTTCTTC
TRBJ2-6 | many | NA | TRBV3-1 | CASSQWQSDVLTF | TGTGCCAGCAGCCAATGGCAAAGCGACGTCCTGACTTTC
TRBJ2-1 | few | NA | TRBV20-1 | CSAVNPRGTDEQFF | TGCAGTGCTGTAAATCCCCGGGGGACTGATGAGCAGTTCTTC
TRBJ2-3 | few | TRBD2 | TRBV3-1 | CASSQEGLGRDTQYF | TGTGCCAGCAGCCAAGAAGGACTAGGGAGGGATACGCAGTATTTT
TRBJ2-7 | NA | TRBD1 | TRBV5-1 | CASSLPAGTGNIEQYF | TGCGCCAGCAGCCTCCCAGCCGGGACAGGGAACATCGAGCAGTACTTC
TRBJ2-5 | NA | NA | TRBV7-8 | CASSFQGGETQYF | TGTGCCAGCAGCTTCCAGGGGGGGGAGACCCAGTACTTC
TRBJ2-1 | few | NA | TRBV5-1 | CASSLDRGEQFF | TGCGCCAGCAGCTTGGATCGCGGAGAGCAGTTCTTC
TRBJ1-1 | few | NA | TRBV7-9 | CASSTFQETEAFF | TGTGCCAGCAGCACATTCCAGGAGACTGAAGCTTTCTTT
TRBJ1-1 | NA | TRBD1 | TRBV20-1 | CSAQGQGEWQAFF | TGCAGTGCTCAGGGGCAGGGGGAATGGCAAGCTTTCTTT
TRBJ2-5 | NA | TRBD2 | TRBV29-1 | CSVAPSGDQETQYF | TGCAGCGTAGCGCCTAGCGGGGACCAAGAGACCCAGTACTTC
TRBJ1-2 | NA | TRBD1 | TRBV18 | CASSPWTGAHGYTF | TGTGCCAGCTCACCATGGACAGGGGCGCATGGCTACACCTTC
TRBJ2-5 | few | NA | TRBV10-3 | CAIGRGPQYQETQYF | TGTGCCATCGGCAGGGGACCCCAGTACCAAGAGACCCAGTACTTC
TRBJ2-7 | NA | NA | TRBV28 | CASSLPQPFSYEQYF | TGTGCCAGCAGTTTACCACAGCCCTTCTCCTACGAGCAGTACTTC
TRBJ1-5 | NA | NA | TRBV3-1 | CASSALNQPQHF | TGTGCCAGCAGCGCCCTTAATCAGCCCCAGCATTTT
TRBJ2-5 | NA | NA | TRBV11-2 | CASSSRVRETQYF | TGTGCCAGCAGCTCCAGAGTGAGAGAGACCCAGTACTTC
TRBJ2-2 | few | TRBD2 | TRBV5-1 | CASSFALAGRNGELFF | TGCGCCAGCAGCTTCGCACTAGCGGGAAGGAACGGGGAGCTGTTTTTT